The clone carrying this TCR beta chain was counted a few times. The data derive from a study of spatial heterogeneity in lung cancer. TCRdb re-analysed the 5' RACE reads in MiXCR, keeping a single row per CDR3 protein. The sample contains about 48,000 distinct CDR3 sequences, about 5.8% of which appear only once. The time point is: sample taken at primary tumor resection. 72 TRACERx patients with early, untreated non-small cell lung cancer donated samples. CDR3 length: 15 amino acids. The receptor was derived from a male donor with early-stage non-small cell lung cancer. The chain links TRBV21-1 to TRBJ2-1; the D call in the table, TRBD2, was not verified against the DNA. TRBV21-1 is annotated as a pseudogene. The sequences come from PBMCs, collected at surgery. Here the CDR3 reads CASSKATSGNNEQFF. As DNA, the CDR3 is TGTGCCAGCAGCAAAGCTACTAGCGGAAACAATGAGCAGTTCTTC.